The 30 T cell receptor beta chains below were found in one sample sequenced in a study of blood T cell repertoires in COVID-19. Profiled with immunoSEQ multiplex PCR; TCRdb holds only in-frame clones, not every one. In the table there are about 210,000 clones, approximately 89% of which are singletons. The specimen sequenced was peripheral blood. The receptors were gathered from a middle-aged woman with acute or convalescent COVID-19.

The CDR3 region has the DNA TGTGCCAGCAGTGAATTGGACAGGGGTCACACTGAAGCTTTCTTT. Translating it yields CASSELDRGHTEAFF. V is TRBV6-1 and J is TRBJ1-1, with TRBD1 identical over 9 bases. This CDR3 has 15 amino acids. Germline V gene data show CDR1 as MNHNS and CDR2 as SASEGT. J gave up 3 bases and V 2 bases, and 4 bases lay outside the gene matches.

This chain links TRBV6-5 with TRBJ2-3; weak D call: TRBD2 (6 bases). CDR1 is MNHEY and CDR2 is SVGAGI in the germline V gene. The CDR3 contains 15 residues. The ends were cut back, 0 bases at V and 3 bases at J, with 10 bases in the middle. The CDR3 loop is CASSYSNAGTDTQYF. CDR3 bases: TGTGCCAGCAGTTACTCGAACGCGGGAACAGATACGCAGTATTTT.

This clone has only a few counts. This sequence joins TRBV5-1 and TRBJ2-2; perhaps TRBD1 as D (5 bases). CDR1 and CDR2 (germline): SGHRS, YFSETQ. CDR3 length equals 14 residues. Trimming cost V 3 bases and J 1 base, with 7 bases left between them. DNA for the CDR3: TGCGCCAGCAGCTACGGACAGAACACCGGGGAGCTGTTTTTT. Its translation: CASSYGQNTGELFF.

Only a few counts were recorded for this clone. The chain couples TRBV2 to TRBJ1-1; D uncertain. Trimming left V 5 bases short and J 0 bases short, with 13 bases between. The CDR3 runs to 15 residues. Germline V gene lookup returns CDR1 SNHLY and CDR2 FYNNEI. The CDR3 region is CASSRAAGMNTEAFF. The DNA of the CDR3 is TGTGCCAGCAGTCGGGCCGCCGGGATGAACACTGAAGCTTTCTTT.

The chain links TRBV19 to TRBJ1-4; D might be TRBD1 (5 bases). This CDR3 region has 13 residues. CDR1 LNHDA and CDR2 SQIVND come from the germline V gene (reference sequence). The germline V and J ends were trimmed by 6 bases and 1 base, with 6 bases remaining between them. Here the CDR3 DNA reads TGTGCCAGTAGAGACAGAACTAATGAAAAACTGTTTTTT. Its translation: CASRDRTNEKLFF.

The J gene is TRBJ1-2, the V gene TRBV18; the D is unclear. The length of the CDR3 is 15 residues. The V end lost 2 bases, the J end lost 6 bases, and 16 bases lay between the germline ends. Per the germline V gene, CDR1 is KGHSH and CDR2 is LQKENI. The CDR3 sequence: CASSPGAYGDHGYTF. CDR3 DNA: TGTGCCAGCTCACCAGGCGCTTACGGGGATCATGGCTACACCTTC.

The genes are TRBV2 and TRBJ2-3, with TRBD1 identical over 8 bases. CDR3 length: 20 amino acids. Germline values: CDR1 SNHLY, CDR2 FYNNEI. V was pared by 7 bases and J by 5 bases, with 26 bases of the junction left unmatched. The CDR3 DNA sequence: TGTGCCAGCACTCGATCTACGGACAGGGTTGGCCTAATAGCCGGAGATACGCAGTATTTT. This translates into CASTRSTDRVGLIAGDTQYF.

V is TRBV11-2 and J is TRBJ1-5; D not certain. This CDR3 comprises 13 residues. CDR1 and CDR2 (germline): SGHAT, FQNNGV. V lost 4 bases to trimming and J lost 6 bases, with 10 bases between them. CDR3 in amino acids: CASSSRGGQPQHF. The CDR3 DNA is TGTGCCAGCAGCTCCCGAGGTGGTCAGCCCCAGCATTTT. The full variable domain, with the rest looked up from reference TRBV11-2 and TRBJ1-5, is EAGVAQSPRYKIIEKRQSVAFWCNPISGHATLYWYQQILGQGPKLLIQFQNNGVVDDSQLPKDRFSAERLKGVDSTLKIQPAKLEDSAVYLCASSSRGGQPQHFGDGTRLSIL.

This chain connects TRBV12-3 or TRBV12-4 to TRBJ1-6; D gene unclear. The CDR3 contains 11 residues. With 4 bases removed from V and 8 bases from J, the gap between germline ends came to 3 bases. The CDR3 protein is CASSSDSPLHF. CDR3 DNA: TGTGCCAGCAGTTCCGATTCACCCCTCCACTTT.

The V and J genes are TRBV6-5 and TRBJ1-2; D gene ambiguous. The V gene lost 0 bases and the J gene lost 4 bases, with 6 bases spanning the gap. The CDR3 length is 13 residues. CDR1 is MNHEY, CDR2 SVGAGI, per germline. In nucleotides, the CDR3 is TGTGCCAGCAGTTACTCGGGCCTCTATGGCTACACCTTC. This encodes CASSYSGLYGYTF.

The J gene is TRBJ1-5, the V gene TRBV20-1; 8 bases map to TRBD1. V gave up 3 bases and J gave up 1 base; unmatched junction bases: 5. The CDR3 spans 15 residues. Germline loops: CDR1 DFQATT, CDR2 SNEGSKA (reference sequence). The CDR3 DNA follows: TGCAGTGCTAGTGCCGGGACAGGAAGCAATCAGCCCCAGCATTTT. As protein: CSASAGTGSNQPQHF.

The chain couples TRBV19 to TRBJ2-2; 9 positions agree with TRBD2. Per germline, CDR1 LNHDA and CDR2 SQIVND (reference sequence). With V trimmed by 5 bases and J by 3 bases, 7 bases remained unmatched. The CDR3 is 16 residues long. Written as DNA, the CDR3 is TGTGCCAGTAGTCCCCCCAGCGGGGGGTACACCGGGGAGCTGTTTTTT. Protein sequence: CASSPPSGGYTGELFF.

The chain joins TRBV2 to TRBJ2-6, with D perhaps TRBD1 (5 bases). Germline CDR1 reads SNHLY; CDR2 reads FYNNEI. V was clipped by 6 bases and J by 0 bases, with 12 bases between them. The CDR3 spans 16 residues. CDR3 nucleotides: TGTGCCAGCAGGGGAATACAGGTCTCTGGGGCCAACGTCCTGACTTTC. Translation: CASRGIQVSGANVLTF. The full variable domain, its missing parts supplied by reference TRBV2 and TRBJ2-6, is EPEVTQTPSHQVTQMGQEVILRCVPISNHLYFYWYRQILGQKVEFLVSFYNNEISEKSEIFDDQFSVERPDGSNFTLKIRSTKLEDSAMYFCASRGIQVSGANVLTFGAGSRLTVL.

The chain links TRBV2 to TRBJ2-5; D is undetermined. Germline V CDR1 and CDR2: SNHLY, FYNNEI. This CDR3 is built from 11 residues. V was cut by 4 bases and J by 3 bases, with 3 bases left in between. The CDR3 DNA reads TGTGCCAGCAGTGGCGAAGAGACCCAGTACTTC. Residues: CASSGEETQYF.

This rearrangement joins TRBV3-1 (or the pseudogene TRBV3-2) to TRBJ1-3; 9 bases agree with TRBD1. CDR3 length: 16 residues. V lost 4 bases, J lost 2 bases, and 6 bases stayed unmatched. Per germline, CDR1 LGHDT and CDR2 YNNKEL (reference sequence). The CDR3 reads CASSPGQGLAGNTIYF. In nucleotides, the CDR3 is TGTGCCAGCAGCCCCGGACAGGGGTTGGCTGGAAACACCATATATTTT.

The chain is built from TRBV6-6 and TRBJ1-1, with D possibly being TRBD1 (5 bases). Trimming took off 6 bases at V and 0 bases at J, with 11 bases between the two ends. The CDR3 sequence is 14 residues long. Germline CDR1 and CDR2: MNHNY and SVGAGI (reference sequence). The CDR3 here is CASSRQYMNTEAFF. Here the CDR3 DNA reads TGTGCCAGCAGCCGACAGTACATGAACACTGAAGCTTTCTTT.

A word on this clone: Relative to the germline gene, one junction end is altered; a read error may explain this. The chain carries TRBV12-3 or TRBV12-4 and TRBJ2-1; 8 bases match TRBD1. CDR3 length equals 12 residues. In DNA form, the CDR3 reads TGTGCCAGCAGTTTATTCGGACAGGGCCCGCTCTTC. Translating gives CASSLFGQGPLF.

This clone has more than one count but fewer than ten. V and J are TRBV5-1 and TRBJ1-2, with D possibly TRBD1 on 5 matching bases. With 0 bases removed from V and 6 bases from J, the gap between germline ends came to 12 bases. Germline CDR1 and CDR2: SGHRS and YFSETQ. CDR3 size: 14 residues. For the CDR3, the DNA is TGCGCCAGCAGCTTGGGTGGGGGGAACGATGGCTACACCTTC. It yields the protein CASSLGGGNDGYTF.

The chain joins TRBV7-8 to TRBJ1-2, with TRBD1 as a possible D gene (5 bases). V lost 1 base and J lost 5, with 8 bases in between. The CDR3 length is 13 residues. CDR1 is SGHVS and CDR2 is FQNEAQ in the germline V gene. The CDR3 nucleotides read TGTGCCAGCAGCTTAGGGACAACTTATGGCTACACCTTC. Protein product: CASSLGTTYGYTF.

This clone has just a few counts. The chain uses TRBV10-3 and TRBJ2-2, with D possibly TRBD1 on 6 matching bases. Trimming shortened V by 6 bases and J by 2 bases, and 16 bases separated the two germline ends. The CDR3 is 16 amino acids. CDR1 and CDR2 (germline): ENHRY, SYGVKD. CDR3 residues: CAIRSDRLGNTGELFF. CDR3 nucleotides: TGTGCCATCAGATCCGACAGGCTGGGTAACACCGGGGAGCTGTTTTTT.

This chain uses TRBV6-5 with TRBJ2-7, with 11 bases matching TRBD2. The trim removed 5 bases at V and 12 bases at J, leaving 6 bases unmatched. Germline V gene sequence: CDR1 MNHEY, CDR2 SVGAGI. The CDR3 extends over 12 amino acids. The DNA for the CDR3 is TGTGCCAGCAGTCATCCGACTAGCGGGACGTACGTC. This gives the protein CASSHPTSGTYV.

The chain carries TRBV27 and TRBJ1-1, with unresolved D. Germline lookup yields CDR1 MNHEY and CDR2 SMNVEV (reference sequence). V lost 3 bases, J lost 4 bases, and 9 bases lay in between. The CDR3 is 13 residues long. This CDR3 is CASSLTTGTEAFF. DNA of the CDR3: TGTGCCAGCAGTTTGACCACGGGCACTGAAGCTTTCTTT.

CDR3 in DNA: TGCGCCAGCAGTATAACCCCTCGTCCGGAGCCCCAGCATTTT. This gives the protein CASSITPRPEPQHF. This chain connects TRBV4-1 to TRBJ1-5, with D unclear. Germline assignment: CDR1 MGHRA and CDR2 YSYEKL. This CDR3 spans 14 amino acids. V was shortened by 6 bases and J by 8 bases, with 17 bases between the two germline ends.

The chain carries TRBV14 and TRBJ2-7, with D possibly matching TRBD2 (6 bases). This CDR3 is 18 amino acids long. Germline assignment: CDR1 SGHDN and CDR2 FVKESK. V was shortened by 4 bases and J by 1 base, with 23 bases between the two germline ends. The CDR3 is CASSRLGAGRPPSYEQYV. CDR3 in DNA: TGTGCCAGCAGCCGACTAGGCGCGGGACGTCCACCGTCCTACGAGCAGTACGTC.

The chain employs TRBV4-1 and TRBJ2-1; a weak D match, TRBD2 (7 bases). This CDR3 contains 18 residues. Looked up from germline, CDR1 is MGHRA and CDR2 is YSYEKL. V dropped 1 base and J dropped 4 bases, with 20 bases sitting between them. The DNA of the CDR3 is TGCGCCAGCAGCCAAGGGTATTTTGAGGGGGGGCCGTACAATGAGCAGTTCTTC. The encoded protein is CASSQGYFEGGPYNEQFF.

The rearrangement joins TRBV2 to TRBJ1-5; 7 bases are a match to TRBD1. Germline assignment: CDR1 SNHLY and CDR2 FYNNEI. The CDR3 runs to 15 residues. V gave up 4 bases and J gave up 1 base; unmatched junction bases: 4. The CDR3 nucleotides are TGTGCCAGCAGTGGCCAGGGGGTAAGCAATCAGCCCCAGCATTTT. Amino acid sequence: CASSGQGVSNQPQHF.

This chain uses TRBV10-2 with TRBJ2-1; possibly TRBD2 for D (6 bases). The CDR3 has 13 residues. Germline V gene sequence: CDR1 WSHSY, CDR2 SAAADI. Trimming removed 8 bases from V and 6 bases from J, with 14 bases in between. The CDR3 loop reads CASHYYGSNEQFF. The CDR3 DNA reads as TGCGCCAGCCATTATTACGGGAGCAATGAGCAGTTCTTC.

This clone has just one count. This chain uses TRBV11-2 with TRBJ1-4; D is perhaps TRBD1 (5 bases). CDR1 and CDR2 from the germline V gene are SGHAT and FQNNGV. This CDR3 is built from 13 residues. V was pared by 1 base and J by 7 bases, with 7 bases between. The CDR3 loop is CASSLAGGEKLFF. CDR3 DNA sequence: TGTGCCAGCAGCTTAGCGGGGGGTGAAAAACTGTTTTTT. Based on the CDR3 plus reference TRBV11-2 and TRBJ1-4, the full variable domain is EAGVAQSPRYKIIEKRQSVAFWCNPISGHATLYWYQQILGQGPKLLIQFQNNGVVDDSQLPKDRFSAERLKGVDSTLKIQPAKLEDSAVYLCASSLAGGEKLFFGSGTQLSVL.

This clone appeared once. The V call is TRBV7-6, the J call TRBJ2-2; TRBD2 matches at 12 bases. This CDR3 comprises 17 residues. The germline gives CDR1 SGHVS, CDR2 FNYEAQ. The V segment lost 2 bases and the J segment 0 bases; nucleotides outside the gene matches: 1. In nucleotides, the CDR3 is TGTGCCAGCAGCTTAAGGACTAGCGGGGCGAACACCGGGGAGCTGTTTTTT. It translates to CASSLRTSGANTGELFF.

This sequence joins TRBV24-1 and TRBJ2-5; the match to TRBD1 covers 9 bases. This CDR3 is built from 15 residues. J gave up 1 base and V 4 bases, and 3 bases lay outside the gene matches. CDR1 is KGHDR, CDR2 SFDVKD, per germline. This CDR3 is CATSDWTGAQETQYF. In DNA form, the CDR3 reads TGTGCCACCAGTGACTGGACAGGGGCCCAAGAGACCCAGTACTTC.